These 15 T cell receptor beta chains originate from one sample sequenced in a study of cytomegalovirus exposure and HLA in healthy donors. The study ran its PCR with 60 Vbeta and 13 Jbeta primers. Assay: immunoSEQ multiplex PCR; the TCRdb copy retains only in-frame clones and omits some. The repertoire holds 250,000 to 350,000 clones, more than 80% seen once, with approximately 4.3% in the top ten. The sequencing sample was made of PBMCs. These receptors were collected from a man between 35 and 55 years old in good health and CMV-seropositive.

The rearrangement uses TRBV10-3 and TRBJ2-7; TRBD1 agrees at 7 bases. The germline CDR1 and CDR2 sequences are ENHRY and SYGVKD. Trimming removed 0 bases from V and 2 bases from J; junction bases left unmatched: 4. The CDR3 is 15 amino acids. The CDR3 region has the DNA TGTGCCATCAGTGAGTCAACAGGGGTCCCCTACGAGCAGTACTTC. It encodes CAISESTGVPYEQYF.

The CDR3 nucleotides are TGTGCCAGCAGTGAAAGTATGGACAGGGCGAACTATGGCTACACCTTC. Its protein is CASSESMDRANYGYTF. The chain couples TRBV2 to TRBJ1-2, with 8 nucleotides matching TRBD1. The trim removed 2 bases at V and 2 bases at J, leaving 7 bases unmatched. This CDR3 has 16 residues. Germline CDR1 is SNHLY and CDR2 is FYNNEI.

This chain links TRBV19 with TRBJ1-1; the match to TRBD1 covers 7 bases. The CDR3 consists of 17 residues. J was trimmed by 0 bases and V by 5 bases; bases with no gene match: 12. From germline, CDR1 is LNHDA and CDR2 SQIVND (reference sequence). Written as DNA, the CDR3 is TGTGCCAGTAGTCCCCGGACAGGTTGGGGGATGAACACTGAAGCTTTCTTT. Protein product: CASSPRTGWGMNTEAFF. The full variable domain, rest sourced from reference TRBV19 and TRBJ1-1, is DGGITQSPKYLFRKEGQNVTLSCEQNLNHDAMYWYRQDPGQGLRLIYYSQIVNDFQKGDIAEGYSVSREKKESFPLTVTSAQKNPTAFYLCASSPRTGWGMNTEAFFGQGTRLTVV.

V gene TRBV7-2 combines with J gene TRBJ2-7; 7 nucleotides align to TRBD1. V dropped 4 bases and J dropped 1; count of bases not matched to a gene: 4. The germline gives CDR1 SGHTA, CDR2 FQGNSA. CDR3 length: 14 amino acids. The CDR3 spells CASSWDSLSYEQYF. As DNA, the CDR3 is TGTGCCAGCAGCTGGGACAGCCTTTCCTACGAGCAGTACTTC.

This clone was observed a handful of times. The chain links TRBV5-1 to TRBJ1-1, with D perhaps TRBD1 (5 bases). Germline CDR1 SGHRS, CDR2 YFSETQ. This CDR3 contains 13 residues. The V end was cut by 3 bases, the J end by 0 bases, with 6 bases between. CDR3 amino acids: CASSWGVNTEAFF. The CDR3 region has the DNA TGCGCCAGCAGCTGGGGGGTGAACACTGAAGCTTTCTTT. Full variable domain (missing parts from reference TRBV5-1 and TRBJ1-1): KAGVTQTPRYLIKTRGQQVTLSCSPISGHRSVSWYQQTPGQGLQFLFEYFSETQRNKGNFPGRFSGRQFSNSRSEMNVSTLELGDSALYLCASSWGVNTEAFFGQGTRLTVV.

The gene calls are TRBV28 and TRBJ2-2; 7 nucleotides align to TRBD1. V shed 2 bases, J shed 7 bases, and the junction held 4 bases outside the gene matches. The germline V gene has CDR1 MDHEN and CDR2 SYDVKM. This CDR3 comprises 14 residues. The CDR3 is CASSLRQGIGELFF. Written as DNA, the CDR3 is TGTGCCAGCAGTTTACGACAGGGTATCGGGGAGCTGTTTTTT.

The chain uses TRBV5-8 and TRBJ1-1, with 8 bases fitting TRBD1. The V segment lost 8 bases and the J segment 2 bases; nucleotides outside the gene matches: 5. CDR1 and CDR2 (germline): SGHTS, YDEGEE. This CDR3 spans 13 amino acids. The CDR3 DNA follows: TGTGCCAGTTCGACAGGGGCCAACACTGAAGCTTTCTTT. Its translation: CASSTGANTEAFF.

The chain combines TRBV6-1 with TRBJ1-1, with 11 positions matching TRBD1. The CDR3 loop spans 14 amino acids. V dropped 6 bases and J dropped 5; count of bases not matched to a gene: 5. Per the germline V gene, CDR1 is MNHNS and CDR2 is SASEGT. The CDR3 DNA sequence: TGTGCCAGCAGGGACAGGGGGCGGCGGACTGAAGCTTTCTTT. Translating it yields CASRDRGRRTEAFF.

The chain joins TRBV7-9 to TRBJ1-2, with 7 bases aligning to TRBD1. CDR1 is SEHNR, CDR2 FQNEAQ, per germline (reference sequence). Trimming took 0 bases from V and 6 from J; bases not matched to a gene: 1. The CDR3 is 13 residues long. CDR3 sequence (DNA): TGTGCCAGCAGCTTAGCAGGGACAGATGGCTACACCTTC. Protein: CASSLAGTDGYTF.

This clone was seen just once. The CDR3 sequence: CASSRQGGNQPQHF. The CDR3 nucleotides read TGCGCCAGCAGTCGACAGGGGGGCAATCAGCCCCAGCATTTT. The chain carries TRBV10-2 and TRBJ1-5; TRBD1 matches at 9 bases. CDR3 length: 14 residues. V shed 5 bases, J shed 2 bases, and the junction held 1 base outside the gene matches. Per germline, CDR1 WSHSY and CDR2 SAAADI.

The chain is built from TRBV5-1 and TRBJ2-7; a possible D gene is TRBD1 (5 bases). Looked up from germline, CDR1 is SGHRS and CDR2 is YFSETQ. The CDR3 consists of 19 residues. V lost 4 bases, J lost 0 bases, and 26 bases lay in between. For the CDR3, the DNA is TGCGCCAGCAGCAGACAGATTACGCCGCGAGGACGAAGCTCCTACGAGCAGTACTTC. Its translation is CASSRQITPRGRSSYEQYF.

This clone turned up a few times. The rearrangement links TRBV11-2 to TRBJ2-7; D might be TRBD2 (5 bases). The CDR3 length is 14 residues. The V and J ends lost 0 bases and 7 bases respectively, with 13 bases between them. Germline CDR1 and CDR2: SGHAT and FQNNGV. This CDR3 is CASSLDQVGREQYF. CDR3 nucleotides: TGTGCCAGCAGCTTAGATCAAGTAGGGAGAGAGCAGTACTTC.

The chain joins TRBV11-2 to TRBJ2-4; D may be TRBD2 (5 bases). The germline V gene encodes CDR1 SGHAT and CDR2 FQNNGV. Trimming shortened V by 4 bases and J by 0 bases, and 22 bases separated the two germline ends. CDR3 length: 19 amino acids. CDR3: CASSSALDSQSIAKNIQYF. The DNA of the CDR3 is TGTGCCAGCAGCTCAGCGTTGGACTCGCAATCGATAGCCAAAAACATTCAGTACTTC. The whole variable domain, remainder taken from reference TRBV11-2 and TRBJ2-4, is EAGVAQSPRYKIIEKRQSVAFWCNPISGHATLYWYQQILGQGPKLLIQFQNNGVVDDSQLPKDRFSAERLKGVDSTLKIQPAKLEDSAVYLCASSSALDSQSIAKNIQYFGAGTRLSVL.

This clone was observed once. The rearrangement uses TRBV7-9 and TRBJ2-7; 8 bases are a match to TRBD2. V shed 4 bases, J shed 5 bases, and the junction held 19 bases outside the gene matches. Germline V lookup: CDR1 SEHNR, CDR2 FQNEAQ (reference sequence). CDR3 length equals 18 residues. The CDR3 protein is CASSSLAPLLAAKDEQYF. Written as DNA, the CDR3 is TGTGCCAGCAGCTCCTTAGCACCCCTACTAGCGGCTAAGGACGAGCAGTACTTC. Full variable domain (remainder filled in from reference TRBV7-9 and TRBJ2-7): DTGVSQNPRHKITKRGQNVTFRCDPISEHNRLYWYRQTLGQGPEFLTYFQNEAQLEKSRLLSDRFSAERPKGSFSTLEIQRTEQGDSAMYLCASSSLAPLLAAKDEQYFGPGTRLTVT.

The V and J genes are TRBV28 and TRBJ2-7, with TRBD1 identical over 10 bases. The junction had 11 bases not matched to a gene; V was cut back by 6 bases and J by 6 bases. CDR1 is MDHEN and CDR2 is SYDVKM in the germline V gene. This CDR3 region has 15 residues. The CDR3 spells CASRTPGQGNGEQYF. The CDR3, as DNA: TGTGCCAGCAGAACACCGGGACAGGGGAACGGCGAGCAGTACTTC.